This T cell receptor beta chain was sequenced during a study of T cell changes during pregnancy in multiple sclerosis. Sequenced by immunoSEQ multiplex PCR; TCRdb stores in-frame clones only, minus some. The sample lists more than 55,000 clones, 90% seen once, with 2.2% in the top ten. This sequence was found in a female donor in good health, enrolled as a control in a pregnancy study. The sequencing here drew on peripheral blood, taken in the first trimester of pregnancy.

The CDR3 here is CASSSLATDSNQPQHF. CDR3 sequence (DNA): TGCGCCAGCAGCTCCCTAGCGACTGATAGCAATCAGCCCCAGCATTTT. The J gene is TRBJ1-5, the V gene TRBV5-1, with D unresolved. The V gene lost 3 bases and the J gene lost 0 bases, with 13 bases spanning the gap. CDR1 and CDR2 from the germline V gene are SGHRS and YFSETQ. This CDR3 comprises 16 residues.